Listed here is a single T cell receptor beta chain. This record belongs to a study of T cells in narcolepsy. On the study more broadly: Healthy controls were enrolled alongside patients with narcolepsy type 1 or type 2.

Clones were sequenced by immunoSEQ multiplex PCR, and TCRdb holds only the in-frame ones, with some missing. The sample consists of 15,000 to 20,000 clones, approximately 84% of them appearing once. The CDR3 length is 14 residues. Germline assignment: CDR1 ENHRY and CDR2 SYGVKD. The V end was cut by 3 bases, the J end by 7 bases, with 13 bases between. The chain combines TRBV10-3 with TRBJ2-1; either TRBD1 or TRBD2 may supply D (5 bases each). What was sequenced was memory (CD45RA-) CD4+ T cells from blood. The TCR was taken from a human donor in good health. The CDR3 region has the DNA TGTGCCATCAGTGAATGGGGGAGAGGGAATGAGCAGTTCTTC. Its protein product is CAISEWGRGNEQFF.